This T cell receptor (beta chain) emerged from a study of cytomegalovirus exposure and HLA in healthy donors. In the study overall: Among the 398 genotyped donors, approximately 80% were placed in the Caucasian-associated ancestry cluster.

The PCR used 60 Vbeta and 13 Jbeta primers. Using immunoSEQ multiplex PCR, the repertoire was profiled, and TCRdb retains in-frame clones only, with some absent. Counted here are 65,000 to 100,000 clones, 76% occurring once; the ten biggest clones make up 3%. With regard to this clone: The antigen is undetermined.

Looked up from germline, CDR1 is LNHNV and CDR2 is YYDKDF (reference sequence). The V segment lost 1 base and the J segment 4 bases; nucleotides outside the gene matches: 10. There are 17 residues in the CDR3. General study points: The investigators catalogued 150 to 200 TCR beta chains as cytomegalovirus-associated. Prior analysis indicated that the majority of TCR beta V segments exhibited productivity approximately 87% or approximately 30% of the time.

The sample taken for sequencing was PBMCs. This TCR was recovered from a man in his forties in good health and CMV-seronegative. J is TRBJ1-1 and V is TRBV15; 9 positions match TRBD1. CDR3 nucleotides: TGTGCCACCAGCAGAGTGCCCCCGGGACAGGGCGCCACTGAAGCTTTCTTT. Translation: CATSRVPPGQGATEAFF.